The 17 T cell receptor beta chains below were found in one sample sequenced in a study of cytomegalovirus exposure and HLA in healthy donors (dated by TCRdb to about 2017). Receptor libraries were prepared by the immunoSEQ multiplex PCR assay. A mixture of 60 forward primers for TCR Vbeta segments and 13 reverse primers for TCR Jbeta segments was used in the multiplex PCR. TCRdb mirrors the immuneACCESS table, restricted to in-frame sequences. Some clones are absent from its copies; in checked studies, under half trace to an unresolved V gene, and the reason for the others is unknown. The sample yields 70,000 to 85,000 clones; 62% were counted once. The ten largest clones add up to about 4.2% of the sample. Source material: PBMCs. The receptors come from a male donor in good health and CMV-seropositive.

The J gene is TRBJ1-2, the V gene TRBV20-1, with D tentatively TRBD1 (5 bases). The CDR3 consists of 11 residues. The germline V and J ends were trimmed by 6 bases and 8 bases, with 13 bases remaining between them. Germline loops: CDR1 DFQATT, CDR2 SNEGSKA (reference sequence). CDR3 region: CSARGGEGYTF. CDR3 bases: TGCAGTGCAAGGGGAGGGGAGGGCTACACCTTC.

CDR3 nucleotide sequence: TGTGCCAGCAGCTTCGGGACTAGCGGGAGCGGTGAGCAGTTCTTC. Protein sequence: CASSFGTSGSGEQFF. The chain has TRBV7-8 and TRBJ2-1, with TRBD2 identical over 14 bases. Germline V gives CDR1 SGHVS, CDR2 FQNEAQ. The CDR3 contains 15 residues. Trimming cost V 3 bases and J 9 bases; bases outside gene matches: 4.

This clone has only one observation. The rearrangement uses TRBV30 and TRBJ2-4; 9 bases are a match to TRBD1. CDR3 length equals 13 residues. Looked up from germline, CDR1 is GTSNPN and CDR2 is SVGIG (reference sequence). The trim removed 7 bases at V and 4 bases at J, leaving 5 bases unmatched. The CDR3 DNA sequence: TGTGCCTTATGGACAGGGGTAAAAAACATTCAGTACTTC. Translating gives CALWTGVKNIQYF.

The gene calls are TRBV7-9 and TRBJ2-1; a possible D gene is TRBD2 (6 bases). This CDR3 has 15 residues. The germline V and J ends were trimmed by 4 bases and 2 bases, with 12 bases remaining between them. Germline CDR1 is SEHNR and CDR2 is FQNEAQ (reference sequence). As DNA, the CDR3 is TGTGCCAGCAGCTCTACGGGAGCACCCTACAATGAGCAGTTCTTC. Its translation: CASSSTGAPYNEQFF.

The genes are TRBV29-1 and TRBJ2-5; D call uncertain. Trimming removed 6 bases at V and 1 base at J, with 9 bases between. Germline V lookup: CDR1 SQVTM, CDR2 ANQGSEA. The CDR3 loop spans 12 amino acids. As DNA, the CDR3 is TGCAGCGTCAGTAGCTTCCAAGAGACCCAGTACTTC. Its translation: CSVSSFQETQYF.

The rearrangement links TRBV28 to TRBJ2-1; possible D gene TRBD2, 5 bases. This CDR3 spans 16 amino acids. Germline V gene lookup returns CDR1 MDHEN and CDR2 SYDVKM. V lost 4 bases and J lost 5, with 18 bases in between. The CDR3 reads CASSSLRSAGHNEQFF. The CDR3 DNA reads TGTGCCAGCAGTTCCTTGAGAAGCGCGGGCCACAATGAGCAGTTCTTC.

The chain employs TRBV19 and TRBJ2-2, with 7 bases that match TRBD1. Losses at the gene ends were 6 bases for V and 6 bases for J; bases not matched to a gene: 4. The CDR3 contains 13 residues. CDR1 and CDR2 (germline): LNHDA, SQIVND (reference sequence). The CDR3 DNA reads TGTGCCAGTAGCAGTCAGGGGGCCGGGGAGCTGTTTTTT. It yields the protein CASSSQGAGELFF.

This clone showed up just a few times. The chain has TRBV6-5 and TRBJ2-1; TRBD2 matches 12 bases. V lost 6 bases and J lost 8; bases outside the gene matches: 2. CDR3 size: 13 residues. The germline V gene has CDR1 MNHEY and CDR2 SVGAGI. For the CDR3, the DNA is TGTGCCAGCAGGACTAGCGGGAGCGATGAGCAGTTCTTC. This gives the protein CASRTSGSDEQFF.

This chain joins TRBV18 and TRBJ1-5; D is undetermined. The CDR3 consists of 14 residues. The V end lost 4 bases, the J end lost 0 bases, and 7 bases lay between the germline ends. CDR1 and CDR2 from the germline V gene are KGHSH and LQKENI. CDR3 in DNA: TGTGCCAGCTCACGCGGTGATAGCAATCAGCCCCAGCATTTT. Its translation is CASSRGDSNQPQHF.

This clone was seen a handful of times. The chain's CDR3 is CASSDSGGGQPQHF. The CDR3 region has the DNA TGTGCCAGCAGTGACTCTGGAGGAGGGCAGCCCCAGCATTTT. V gene TRBV6-4 combines with J gene TRBJ1-5; D unclear. V was shortened by 0 bases and J by 7 bases, with 10 bases between the two germline ends. CDR1 is MRHNA and CDR2 is SNTAGT in the germline V gene. This CDR3 has 14 residues.

This chain uses TRBV11-2 with TRBJ1-5; D gene ambiguous. The CDR3 has 15 amino acids. The germline V gene encodes CDR1 SGHAT and CDR2 FQNNGV. V was shortened by 0 bases and J by 4 bases, with 10 bases between the two germline ends. The CDR3 sequence is CASSLEVGDNQPQHF. CDR3 coding DNA: TGTGCCAGCAGCTTAGAGGTGGGAGATAATCAGCCCCAGCATTTT. Full variable domain (rest looked up from reference TRBV11-2 and TRBJ1-5): EAGVAQSPRYKIIEKRQSVAFWCNPISGHATLYWYQQILGQGPKLLIQFQNNGVVDDSQLPKDRFSAERLKGVDSTLKIQPAKLEDSAVYLCASSLEVGDNQPQHFGDGTRLSIL.

The chain carries TRBV18 and TRBJ1-1; 9 bases are shared with TRBD1. The junction had 10 bases not matched to a gene; V was cut back by 1 base and J by 4 bases. The V gene's germline CDR1 is KGHSH and CDR2 LQKENI. CDR3 length equals 17 residues. The CDR3 coding sequence is TGTGCCAGCTCACCACTCCGACAGGGGGACCTAAGCACTGAAGCTTTCTTT. Translating it yields CASSPLRQGDLSTEAFF.

The J gene is TRBJ1-5, the V gene TRBV7-9; the D gene is possibly TRBD1 (5 bases). Germline values: CDR1 SEHNR, CDR2 FQNEAQ (reference sequence). CDR3 length: 18 amino acids. V was shortened by 2 bases and J by 2 bases, with 19 bases between the two germline ends. The CDR3 loop reads CASSLRRIKGKGNQPQHF. The CDR3 DNA reads as TGTGCCAGCAGCTTACGCCGAATAAAGGGGAAAGGCAATCAGCCCCAGCATTTT.

The CDR3 coding sequence is TGTGCCAGCAGCTCCCTCGGGGAGACCCAGTACTTC. Translation: CASSSLGETQYF. This rearrangement joins TRBV11-2 to TRBJ2-5, with D unresolved. The CDR3 has 12 residues. Germline assignment: CDR1 SGHAT and CDR2 FQNNGV. Trimming stripped 4 bases from V and 5 bases from J, with 8 bases between.

The V call is TRBV6-6, the J call TRBJ1-1; no reliable D call. Germline values: CDR1 MNHNY, CDR2 SVGAGI (reference sequence). The CDR3 totals 11 residues. The V end was cut by 8 bases, the J end by 6 bases, with 10 bases between. In DNA, the CDR3 is TGTGCCAGCCGAGGAGCGGCTGAAGCTTTCTTT. Its translation is CASRGAAEAFF.

The gene calls are TRBV6-4 and TRBJ2-2; 8 bases agree with TRBD1. After removal of 0 bases from V and 4 bases from J, the junction contained 4 bases not matched to a gene. The germline gives CDR1 MRHNA, CDR2 SNTAGT. The CDR3 runs 16 residues. The CDR3 coding sequence is TGTGCCAGCAGTGACTCCGGGACAGGAATCACCGGGGAGCTGTTTTTT. Its translation: CASSDSGTGITGELFF.

The chain uses TRBV19 and TRBJ1-1, with D tentatively TRBD1 (5 bases). V was shortened by 1 base and J by 2 bases, with 8 bases between the two germline ends. The V gene's germline CDR1 is LNHDA and CDR2 SQIVND (reference sequence). The CDR3 totals 14 residues. The CDR3 nucleotides read TGTGCCAGTAGTATAGTAGACAGTAACACTGAAGCTTTCTTT. Residues: CASSIVDSNTEAFF.